This T cell receptor (beta chain) is from a study of neurological immune-mediated disorders. As for the cDNA, it was generated by 5'RACE with 10-nucleotide random UMIs. TCRdb re-derived calls from the 5' RACE reads in MiXCR, one entry per CDR3 protein. The data contain 20,000 to 25,000 distinct CDR3 sequences, roughly 15% of them seen just once; the ten biggest clones take up 15%. Whole-study findings and limits: The most TCR clonal expansion was seen in HTLV-1-associated myelopathy, whereas the least was seen in multiple sclerosis, below the level in healthy controls.

This clonotype was found many times. Its antigen is unknown. Unsorted libraries were generated from 2 million PBMCs held at -80 degrees C. Germline-derived CDR1 and CDR2 are SGHKS and YYEKEE (reference sequence). V gave up 3 bases and J gave up 1 base; unmatched junction bases: 6. The CDR3 is 16 amino acids. The sample was PBMCs. V gene TRBV5-5 combines with J gene TRBJ2-5; 10 bases map to TRBD2. This TCR was recovered from a female donor with HTLV-1-associated myelopathy (HAM/TSP). CDR3: CASSSGLADFQETQYF. The CDR3 DNA reads TGTGCCAGCAGCTCCGGACTAGCGGATTTCCAAGAGACCCAGTACTTC. Looking up the rest from reference TRBV5-5 and TRBJ2-5 gives the full variable domain: DAGVTQSPTHLIKTRGQQVTLRCSPISGHKSVSWYQQVLGQGPQFIFQYYEKEERGRGNFPDRFSARQFPNYSSELNVNALLLGDSALYLCASSSGLADFQETQYFGPGTRLLVL.